This TCR beta chain was recorded in a study of OX40 agonist ivuxolimab in advanced cancers. As for the study in general: Partial responses were achieved by three patients, of whom one had hepatocellular carcinoma and two had cutaneous melanoma. General study points: Circulating CD4+ and CD8+ T cells showed clonal expansion by week 6 at 0.1 to 3.0 mg/kg.

V was shortened by 3 bases and J by 10 bases, with 20 bases between the two germline ends. The CDR3 has 15 amino acids. The germline V gene has CDR1 SGDLS and CDR2 YYNGEE. The method was immunoSEQ multiplex PCR; TCRdb's version includes in-frame clones alone and lacks a portion of them. The table includes roughly 15,000 clones, 75% to 90% detected once. With regard to this clone: Its antigen is still unknown.

This specimen consisted of CD4+ or CD8+ T cells sorted from blood, obtained in a trial of the OX40 agonist ivuxolimab. The receptor was derived from an adult with an advanced solid tumor such as melanoma, head and neck, liver or kidney cancer. V is TRBV9 and J is TRBJ2-1, with D possibly matching TRBD2 (6 bases). The CDR3 sequence is CASSAPLTSAREQFF. The CDR3, as DNA: TGTGCCAGCAGCGCGCCTTTGACTAGTGCAAGGGAGCAGTTCTTC.